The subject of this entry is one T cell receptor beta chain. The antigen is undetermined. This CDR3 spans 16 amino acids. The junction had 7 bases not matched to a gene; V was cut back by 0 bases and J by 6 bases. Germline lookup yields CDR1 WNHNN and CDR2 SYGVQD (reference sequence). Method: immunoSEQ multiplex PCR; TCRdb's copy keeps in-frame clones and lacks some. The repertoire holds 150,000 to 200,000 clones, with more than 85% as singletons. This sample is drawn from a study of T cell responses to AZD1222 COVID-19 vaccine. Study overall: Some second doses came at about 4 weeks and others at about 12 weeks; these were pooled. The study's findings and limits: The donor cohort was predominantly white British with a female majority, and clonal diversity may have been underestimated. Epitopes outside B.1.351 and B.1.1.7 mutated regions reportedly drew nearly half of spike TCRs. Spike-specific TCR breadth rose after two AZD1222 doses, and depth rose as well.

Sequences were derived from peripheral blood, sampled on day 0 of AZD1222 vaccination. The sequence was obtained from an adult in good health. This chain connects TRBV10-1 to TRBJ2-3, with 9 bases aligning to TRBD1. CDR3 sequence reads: CASSESGTGSSDTQYF. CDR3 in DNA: TGCGCCAGCAGTGAGTCTGGGACAGGGAGTTCGGATACGCAGTATTTT.